This T cell receptor beta chain originates from a study of T cell responses to AZD1222 COVID-19 vaccine. TCRdb's table, derived via immunoSEQ multiplex PCR, lists solely in-frame clones and lacks some. The table lists about 150,000 clones, approximately 90% of them singletons. Note on this clone: As yet, its antigen is unknown.

Study-level results: Following two doses of AZD1222, Spike-specific TCR breadth and depth rose. Mostly white British, mostly female donors; authors suggested clonal diversity may be underestimated.

The CDR3 covers 13 residues. The germline CDR1 and CDR2 sequences are KGHSH and LQKENI. Deletions cut 6 bases from V and 7 bases from J, with 13 bases between. This rearrangement joins TRBV18 to TRBJ1-5; no reliable D call. The specimen comprised peripheral blood, sampled on day 0 of AZD1222 vaccination. The clonotype comes from an adult in good health. The CDR3: CASSLLTEQPQHF. For the CDR3, the DNA is TGTGCCAGCTCTCTACTTACAGAACAGCCCCAGCATTTT.